These T cell receptor beta chains were read from a single sample in a study of cytomegalovirus exposure and HLA in healthy donors. Sequencing was performed with immunoSEQ multiplex PCR; in TCRdb, only in-frame clones are kept and a portion is missing. Of about 90,000 clones detected, over 65% appear once; the ten largest clones hold under 5%. What was sequenced was PBMCs. Receptors were obtained from a man aged 25 to 40 in good health and CMV-seronegative. The CDR3 runs from the conserved cysteine through the conserved F or W. D genes are given only for firm matches. A clone size is listed for some rows: how often the clone was seen (once, few, many), or a class if it is expanded.

j_call d_call clone_size v_call cdr3_nt cdr3_aa
TRBJ2-1 NA NA TRBV2 TGTGCCAGCAAAGGACTCTCCTACAATGAGCAGTTCTTC CASKGLSYNEQFF
TRBJ2-7 NA NA TRBV6-4 TGTGCCAGCAGTAGCACCGACAGGAGCTCCTACGAGCAGTACTTC CASSSTDRSSYEQYF
TRBJ2-2 TRBD2 NA TRBV5-1 TGCGCCAGCAGCTTTGGGACTAGCGGATACACCGGGGAGCTGTTTTTT CASSFGTSGYTGELFF
TRBJ2-5 TRBD2 NA TRBV27 TGTGCCAGCAGTTTTTCCACCTCGCAGCGGGATTCCGAGACCCAGTACTTC CASSFSTSQRDSETQYF
TRBJ1-5 NA few TRBV28 TGTGCCAGCAGCCTCAAGTTCAGGGCCAGAGATCAGCCCCAGCATTTT CASSLKFRARDQPQHF
TRBJ2-7 TRBD1 NA TRBV7-9 TGTGCCAGCACCTTGAGAGGGGGCCCCTACGAGCAGTACTTC CASTLRGGPYEQYF
TRBJ2-1 NA NA TRBV5-4 TGTGCCAGCAGCCCCGGGCTAGCGAATGAGCAGTTCTTC CASSPGLANEQFF
TRBJ2-3 NA NA TRBV7-8 TGTGCCAGCAGCTTAGCTGAGAAGACAGATACGCAGTATTTT CASSLAEKTDTQYF
TRBJ2-7 NA NA TRBV28 TGTGCCAGCAGTTTACCCCTTCCGGACGAGCAGTACTTC CASSLPLPDEQYF
TRBJ2-1 NA NA TRBV6-1 TGTGCCAGCAGTGCGACCGGGGGTGAGCAGTTCTTC CASSATGGEQFF
TRBJ1-3 TRBD1 few TRBV28 TGTGCCAGCAGTCCTACGGGTCCCGGGACAGGCGCGGTAAACACCATATATTTT CASSPTGPGTGAVNTIYF
TRBJ2-7 NA few TRBV18 TGTGCCAGCTCACCACCTTCCCTTAACTACGAGCAGTACTTC CASSPPSLNYEQYF
TRBJ1-6 NA NA TRBV5-4 TGTGCCAGCAGCTTTGGGCCGGATAATTCACCCCTCCACTTT CASSFGPDNSPLHF
TRBJ1-2 NA NA TRBV12-5 TGTGCTAGTGATCACGATGGCTCATCTCAAGGCTACACCTTC CASDHDGSSQGYTF
TRBJ1-2 NA NA TRBV4-2 TGTGCCAGCAGCCAAATGTTTGCCAAGGAGTATGGCTACACCTTC CASSQMFAKEYGYTF
TRBJ2-5 TRBD1 few TRBV10-3 TGTGCCATCAGCGAAACCGGGACAGGGGTCCAAGAGACCCAGTACTTC CAISETGTGVQETQYF
TRBJ1-5 TRBD1 once TRBV5-1 TGCGCCAGCAGCCCTGGGACAGGGGATCAGCCCCAGCATTTT CASSPGTGDQPQHF
TRBJ1-5 NA NA TRBV29-1 TGCAGCGCCACCGTCGGGAGGGGTCAGCCCCAGCATTTT CSATVGRGQPQHF